The rows below give T cell receptor beta chains drawn from one sample of a study of blood T cell repertoires in COVID-19. The repertoire was sequenced with immunoSEQ multiplex PCR; TCRdb's copy has only in-frame clones and lacks some. Of about 220,000 clones listed, more than 65% are singletons. The material sequenced was peripheral blood. These receptors all stem from a woman aged 55-70 years with acute or convalescent COVID-19. Both conserved end residues are trimmed from each CDR3.

J gene	V gene	CDR3 protein
TRBJ2-4	TRBV6-1	ASSEVRGGKNIQY
TRBJ1-1	TRBV9	ASSVGHFGSEAF
TRBJ1-1	TRBV25-1	ASSEGPAPHTEAF
TRBJ1-1	TRBV4-2	ASSQDNTQGRTEAF
TRBJ2-1	TRBV11-2	ASSLGGRNNEQF
TRBJ2-7	TRBV11-2	ASSVQGYEQY
TRBJ1-3	TRBV18	ASSPIRQGPSSGNTIY
TRBJ2-5	TRBV12-3/TRBV12-4	ASSFRVETQY
TRBJ2-3	TRBV5-1	ASSFTSGTDTQY
TRBJ2-1	TRBV5-1	ASSSRTGDNEQF
TRBJ2-3	TRBV10-3	AISGETTDTQY
TRBJ2-7	TRBV7-2	ASGVGDSSYEQY
TRBJ1-6	TRBV5-1	ASSPVSGTGGSPLH
TRBJ2-7	TRBV9	ASSVGLAENYEQY
TRBJ1-2	TRBV28	ASRKVEGAGYGYT
TRBJ1-2	TRBV28	ASQRPNYGYT
TRBJ2-1	TRBV19	ASSRGLAGGRGVYNEQF
TRBJ2-5	TRBV7-9	ASSIRTSGGQTQY
TRBJ2-7	TRBV6-6	ASSHDRASSYEQY
TRBJ1-2	TRBV7-9	ASSRSGGEGYGYT
TRBJ1-4	TRBV3-1/TRBV3-2	ASSPSGGWEKLF
TRBJ1-5	TRBV30	AWSVQGNQPQH
TRBJ1-6	TRBV12-3/TRBV12-4	ASRILGGGPLH
TRBJ1-4	TRBV7-8	ASSPQLSVNEKLF
TRBJ2-3	TRBV7-2	ASSLRPSGGAKADTQY
TRBJ1-2	TRBV14	ASSPVDRALSGYT
TRBJ2-5	TRBV11-2	ASARGGGASETQY
TRBJ1-1	TRBV7-9	ASSLQGKEAF
TRBJ1-3	TRBV11-2	ASSFHFTGSSGNTIY
TRBJ1-2	TRBV7-2	ASTTGASYGYT
TRBJ1-1	TRBV7-2	ASSPAGATEAF
TRBJ2-2	TRBV2	ASTGGRGGELF
TRBJ1-3	TRBV6-5	ASRMNREPGNTIY
TRBJ2-1	TRBV6-2/TRBV6-3	ASSYSVLNEQF
TRBJ2-5	TRBV11-1	ASSRQGETQY
TRBJ1-2	TRBV30	AWSLTNYGYT
TRBJ2-1	TRBV6-5	ASSYFPGGGNEQF
TRBJ1-1	TRBV30	AWSDRGWTNTEAF
TRBJ1-5	TRBV28	ASSLGAIGNQPQH
TRBJ2-7	TRBV5-1	ASSLGPGTGAHYEQY
TRBJ2-1	TRBV13	ASSFRTRTEQF
TRBJ2-3	TRBV9	ASSVVPGGTDTQY
TRBJ1-2	TRBV3-1/TRBV3-2	ASNTRNYGYT
TRBJ1-1	TRBV6-2/TRBV6-3	ASSYMTGRMNTEAF
TRBJ2-5	TRBV19	ASSIGGETQY
TRBJ2-2	TRBV7-2	ASSYSRGSGELF
TRBJ2-5	TRBV18	ASSGREGTQTQY
TRBJ1-2	TRBV3-1/TRBV3-2	ASSQADRGRT
TRBJ1-1	TRBV29-1	SAEVTANTEAF
TRBJ2-5	TRBV12-3/TRBV12-4	ASSFGVQETQY
TRBJ1-1	TRBV11-2	ASSSWTLAGNTEAF
TRBJ2-7	TRBV5-6	ASSYDTYEQY
TRBJ2-2	TRBV21-1	ASSKGGQGAITGELF
TRBJ1-1	TRBV20-1	ISGQNTEAF
TRBJ1-2	TRBV7-9	ASVDRGARPAYGYT
TRBJ1-1	TRBV19	ASSGQFNTEAF
TRBJ2-3	TRBV7-9	ASSPIEDTQY